This entry concerns a single T cell receptor beta chain. This clonotype was detected many times. It has no known antigen specificity. Base quality data are lacking; no much larger clone is found one base away. These data are taken from a study of immune aging and cytomegalovirus after organ transplant (dated by TCRdb to about 2021). At the level of the whole study: Every transplant recipient was given three-drug immunosuppression consisting of prednisone, tacrolimus, and mycophenolate. Study-wide findings and limitations: TEMRA cells made up a larger share of large clones, and the seven largest clones (around 1,900 cells) gained aged and TEMRA cells while losing TCM cells. Aged-phenotype cells increased post-transplant regardless of clone size, earlier in large clones (days 200-264) than small clones, following viremia. Since the sequencing data did not include a CD57 measurement, a conservative gene-based definition of aging was used in its place.

The time point label corresponds to: five sample-tagged time points from pre-transplant (day -1) to day 368 post-transplant, pooled. PBMC were thawed and then stimulated for more than 9 hours with a CMV IE-1 overlapping peptide library, with no transport inhibitors added. After thawing, cells were rested overnight and were then stimulated in R10 medium with CD28/CD49d costimulation. The IE-1 peptide library was composed of 15-amino-acid peptides with overlaps of 11 amino acids. Samples from each time point were barcoded using BD Single-Cell Multiplexing Kit Sample Tags, then pooled and stained with oligo-conjugated anti-CD45RA and sorting antibodies. A BD FACSAria III was used to sort CMV-responsive CD8+CD137+ and CD4+CD154+ T cells at 4-way purity. Blood samples were drawn into EDTA vacutainers and processed by Ficoll gradient within 1-24 hours. Receptor libraries were prepared by single-cell sequencing. The instrument was an Illumina NovaSeq 6000. The BD Rhapsody Targeted mRNA and AbSeq Reagent Kit, in a microwell format, was used for cell capture and library preparation. The libraries included TCR, sample tags, AbSeq, and targeted mRNA from the Human T-Cell Expression Panel, along with custom TOX and TOX2 primers. Libraries were sequenced on an Illumina NovaSeq. Per the source publication's procedure: The analysis covered over 9,500 cells in total, of which 7,000 to 7,500 were CD8 T cells and approximately 4,500 were CD8 T cells with an identifiable TCR CDR3. Raw data were processed with the BD Rhapsody Targeted Analysis Pipeline with V(D)J processing on the Seven Bridges Genomics platform. Quality control, Sample Tag demultiplexing with Lex-BDSMK, clone identification with VDJ Explorer, and Seurat clustering were all done in SeqGeq 1.6.0. Clones comprising <1% of CD8 T cells were considered non-expanded; clones comprising >2.5% of the sample were considered clonal expansions. TCRdb handled the public reads itself, with Q25 trimming in fastp and clone calling in MiXCR, and kept productive beta chains. Every CDR3 protein is listed once, alongside the most common genes and DNA of its rows. TCRdb's processing, not the study's, gives the V and J calls here. This sample lists approximately 22,000 distinct CDR3 sequences; around 34% were detected once. About 25% of the sample lies in the top ten.

The CDR3, from cysteine to phenylalanine, totals 16 residues. The kept DNA is CDR3 alone, 48 bases in frame from the first base. Based on the germline V gene, the CDR1 and CDR2 sequences are MNHEY and SVGAGI. The V end gives up 2 bases and the J end 4 bases, leaving 10 bases in the junction not matched to a gene. This TCR came from a female donor who had a heart transplant and CMV viremia. The chain was built from TRBV6-5 and TRBJ2-7, and TRBD1 matches 8 of the central bases. Sequencing used CMV peptide-activated CD4+ and CD8+ T cells sorted from blood, obtained at five time points, pooled. The sample's cell subset or site, from its label and the paper: sorted CD8+CD137+ and CD4+CD154+ T cells after 12 to 13 h CMV IE-1 peptide stimulation. This receptor has the CDR3 CASSYTRTGSPYEQYF. The sequence in DNA is TGTGCCAGCAGTTACACCCGGACAGGGTCCCCTTACGAGCAGTACTTC.